This T cell receptor (beta chain) stems from a study of T-cell memory formation after mild COVID-19. Via MiXCR, TCRdb re-called the 5' RACE reads, giving one row per CDR3 protein. The table lists a few hundred thousand distinct CDR3 sequences, more than 25% of them singletons. The CDR3 runs 13 residues. V was clipped by 2 bases and J by 11 bases, with 15 bases between them. Germline V gene data show CDR1 as DFQATT and CDR2 as SNEGSKA (reference sequence). The sample consisted of PBMCs or a T cell subset sorted from them (not recorded which). V usage is TRBV20-1 and J usage is TRBJ1-4; D call uncertain. The TCR was taken from an adult woman who had mild COVID-19 (a few samples of this study predate the infection). Cell type and time point are not known. The CDR3 DNA sequence: TGCAGTGCTAGACCGCCCGGAATCGGGAAACTGTTTTTT. Amino acid sequence: CSARPPGIGKLFF.